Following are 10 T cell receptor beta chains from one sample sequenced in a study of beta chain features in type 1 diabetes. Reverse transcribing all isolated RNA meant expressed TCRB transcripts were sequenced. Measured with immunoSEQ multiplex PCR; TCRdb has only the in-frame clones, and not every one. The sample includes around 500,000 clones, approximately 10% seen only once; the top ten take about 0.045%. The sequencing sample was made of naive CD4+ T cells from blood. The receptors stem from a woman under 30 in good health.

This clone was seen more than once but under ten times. The CDR3 loop is CASREPQGANYGYTF. Written as DNA, the CDR3 is TGCGCCAGCCGAGAACCCCAGGGCGCGAACTATGGCTACACCTTC. V gene TRBV5-1 combines with J gene TRBJ1-2; D is perhaps TRBD1 (5 bases). The CDR3 is 15 residues long. V lost 7 bases, J lost 2 bases, and 18 bases lay in between. The germline gives CDR1 SGHRS, CDR2 YFSETQ.

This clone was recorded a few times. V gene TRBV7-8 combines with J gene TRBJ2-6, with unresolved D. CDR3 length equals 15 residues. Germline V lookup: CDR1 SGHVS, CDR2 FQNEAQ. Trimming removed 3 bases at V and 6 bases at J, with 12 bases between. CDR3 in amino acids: CASSFLASEANVLTF. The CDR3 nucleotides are TGTGCCAGCAGCTTCCTCGCTTCCGAGGCCAACGTCCTGACTTTC.

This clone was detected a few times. CDR3 nucleotide sequence: TGTGCCACCAGCAGAGATCTCGCAGGGAACTATGGCTACACCTTC. Its translation: CATSRDLAGNYGYTF. The chain combines TRBV15 with TRBJ1-2, with a weak D call TRBD1 (5 bases). V dropped 0 bases and J dropped 2 bases, with 10 bases sitting between them. This CDR3 spans 15 amino acids. In germline, CDR1 is LNHNV, CDR2 YYDKDF (reference sequence). Combining the CDR3 with reference TRBV15 and TRBJ1-2 gives the whole variable domain DAMVIQNPRYQVTQFGKPVTLSCSQTLNHNVMYWYQQKSSQAPKLLFHYYDKDFNNEADTPDNFQSRRPNTSFCFLDIRSPGLGDTAMYLCATSRDLAGNYGYTFGSGTRLTVV.

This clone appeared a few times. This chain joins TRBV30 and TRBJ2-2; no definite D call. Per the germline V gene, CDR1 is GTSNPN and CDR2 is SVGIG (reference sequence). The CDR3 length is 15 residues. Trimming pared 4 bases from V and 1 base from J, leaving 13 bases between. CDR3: CAWTPASLNTGELFF. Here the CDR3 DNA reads TGTGCCTGGACCCCGGCCAGCTTGAACACCGGGGAGCTGTTTTTT.

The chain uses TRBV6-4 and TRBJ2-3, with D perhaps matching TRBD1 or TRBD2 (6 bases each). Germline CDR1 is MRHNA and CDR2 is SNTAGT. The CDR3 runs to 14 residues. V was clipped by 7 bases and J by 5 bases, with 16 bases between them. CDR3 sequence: CASIGEGGEDTQYF. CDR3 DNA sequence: TGTGCCAGCATAGGCGAGGGGGGCGAAGATACGCAGTATTTT.

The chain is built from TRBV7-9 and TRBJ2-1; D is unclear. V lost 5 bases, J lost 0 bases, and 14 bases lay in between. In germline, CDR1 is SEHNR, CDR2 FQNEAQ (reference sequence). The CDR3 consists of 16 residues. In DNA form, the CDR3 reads TGTGCCAGCAGCCCCCACGGTCAGAGCTCCTACAATGAGCAGTTCTTC. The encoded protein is CASSPHGQSSYNEQFF.

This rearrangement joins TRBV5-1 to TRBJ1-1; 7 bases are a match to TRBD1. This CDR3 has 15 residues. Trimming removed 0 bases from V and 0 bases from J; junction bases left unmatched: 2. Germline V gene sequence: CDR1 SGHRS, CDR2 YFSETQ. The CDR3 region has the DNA TGCGCCAGCAGCTTGGGACAGGGCCTGAACACTGAAGCTTTCTTT. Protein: CASSLGQGLNTEAFF.

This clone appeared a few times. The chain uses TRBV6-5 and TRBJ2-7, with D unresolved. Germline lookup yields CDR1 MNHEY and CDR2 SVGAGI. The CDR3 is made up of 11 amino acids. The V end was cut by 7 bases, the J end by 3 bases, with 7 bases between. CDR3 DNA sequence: TGTGCCAGCACCTATCGCTACGAGCAGTACTTC. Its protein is CASTYRYEQYF.

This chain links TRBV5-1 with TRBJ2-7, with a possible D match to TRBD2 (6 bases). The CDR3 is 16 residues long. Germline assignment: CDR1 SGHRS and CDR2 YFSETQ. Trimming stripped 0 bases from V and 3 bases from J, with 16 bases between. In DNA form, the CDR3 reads TGCGCCAGCAGCTTGGCTCCGGGGGAGGTACGCTACGAGCAGTACGTC. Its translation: CASSLAPGEVRYEQYV.

CDR3 loop: CASSRDRYNEQFF. DNA of the CDR3: TGTGCCAGCAGCCGGGACAGATACAATGAGCAGTTCTTC. The gene calls are TRBV11-2 and TRBJ2-1; 7 positions match TRBD1. V dropped 5 bases and J dropped 4; count of bases not matched to a gene: 2. The CDR3 runs to 13 residues. The germline V gene has CDR1 SGHAT and CDR2 FQNNGV.